This TCR beta chain was sequenced in a study of blood T cell repertoires in COVID-19 (dated by TCRdb to the early 2020s). In the study overall: Samples covering the acute and convalescent phases of COVID-19 were provided by collaborators in the United States, Italy and Spain. The repertoires were released in a freely available public database meant as a resource for research on the immune response to SARS-CoV-2. Subjects who had been exposed to COVID-19, were actively infected with it, or had recovered from it provided the deeply sampled blood TCRbeta repertoires that made up the dataset. A de-identified subject ID, COVID-19 status, age in years and sex were almost always included in the sample metadata. Samples were obtained from the ongoing ImmuneRACE study (first 160 participants) and from over a thousand subjects provided by 6 global collaborators. The material from the prospective study consisted of cDNA or gDNA derived from T cells, B-cell-depleted T cells, or PBMCs. Where available, HLA class I and class II types were obtained from metadata supplied by the sample provider rather than from assay-based typing.

TCRbeta CDR3 regions were amplified from genomic DNA using the immunoSEQ Assay, a bias-controlled multiplex PCR. In the authors' own workflow: The number of nucleated cells in each sample was estimated from the amplification of reference gene primers within the assay. To quantify the absolute abundance of each unique TCRbeta CDR3 rearrangement, sequence reads were collapsed and filtered. For each sample, productive Simpson clonality was calculated by taking the square root of Simpson's diversity index across productive rearrangements. TCRdb retrieved this table from immuneACCESS and kept in-frame rearrangements only. Not all clones are present; in checked studies, unresolved V genes account for under half, and no reason is known for the remainder. From that table come the V and J calls and clone size; the DNA was used to work out D and trimming. The sample contains some 48,000 clones, around 90% of them found a single time. The ten largest clonotypes hold less than 2.5% of the sample.

Collaborating institutions collected whole blood in K2EDTA tubes following their own protocols. For TCRbeta analysis, collaborators shipped samples in one of three forms: frozen whole blood, isolated PBMCs, or DNA extracted from either of those sample types. A note on this clone: Its binding antigen is unknown. No base quality information exists; no much larger clone differs at one position.

Beyond this particular receptor, the publication reports: How much clinical and demographic metadata was included differed by source and by participant, and the metadata was provided uncurated.

Unmatched junction bases come to 10, with V trimmed by 5 bases and J by 6 bases. Its CDR3 holds 15 amino acids, cysteine through phenylalanine. CDR3 DNA only is kept here, 45 bases in frame from base 1. CDR1 MNHEY and CDR2 SVGAGI were looked up in the germline V gene. The sequencing input was peripheral blood. The TCR was taken from a human donor in a cohort sampled during active COVID-19. The sequence is built from TRBV6-5 and TRBJ1-2; a stretch of 9 junction bases matches TRBD1. The bases are TGTGCCAGCAGTCGACAGGGGGAGGGTGAACATGGCTACACCTTC. Its amino acids are CASSRQGEGEHGYTF.